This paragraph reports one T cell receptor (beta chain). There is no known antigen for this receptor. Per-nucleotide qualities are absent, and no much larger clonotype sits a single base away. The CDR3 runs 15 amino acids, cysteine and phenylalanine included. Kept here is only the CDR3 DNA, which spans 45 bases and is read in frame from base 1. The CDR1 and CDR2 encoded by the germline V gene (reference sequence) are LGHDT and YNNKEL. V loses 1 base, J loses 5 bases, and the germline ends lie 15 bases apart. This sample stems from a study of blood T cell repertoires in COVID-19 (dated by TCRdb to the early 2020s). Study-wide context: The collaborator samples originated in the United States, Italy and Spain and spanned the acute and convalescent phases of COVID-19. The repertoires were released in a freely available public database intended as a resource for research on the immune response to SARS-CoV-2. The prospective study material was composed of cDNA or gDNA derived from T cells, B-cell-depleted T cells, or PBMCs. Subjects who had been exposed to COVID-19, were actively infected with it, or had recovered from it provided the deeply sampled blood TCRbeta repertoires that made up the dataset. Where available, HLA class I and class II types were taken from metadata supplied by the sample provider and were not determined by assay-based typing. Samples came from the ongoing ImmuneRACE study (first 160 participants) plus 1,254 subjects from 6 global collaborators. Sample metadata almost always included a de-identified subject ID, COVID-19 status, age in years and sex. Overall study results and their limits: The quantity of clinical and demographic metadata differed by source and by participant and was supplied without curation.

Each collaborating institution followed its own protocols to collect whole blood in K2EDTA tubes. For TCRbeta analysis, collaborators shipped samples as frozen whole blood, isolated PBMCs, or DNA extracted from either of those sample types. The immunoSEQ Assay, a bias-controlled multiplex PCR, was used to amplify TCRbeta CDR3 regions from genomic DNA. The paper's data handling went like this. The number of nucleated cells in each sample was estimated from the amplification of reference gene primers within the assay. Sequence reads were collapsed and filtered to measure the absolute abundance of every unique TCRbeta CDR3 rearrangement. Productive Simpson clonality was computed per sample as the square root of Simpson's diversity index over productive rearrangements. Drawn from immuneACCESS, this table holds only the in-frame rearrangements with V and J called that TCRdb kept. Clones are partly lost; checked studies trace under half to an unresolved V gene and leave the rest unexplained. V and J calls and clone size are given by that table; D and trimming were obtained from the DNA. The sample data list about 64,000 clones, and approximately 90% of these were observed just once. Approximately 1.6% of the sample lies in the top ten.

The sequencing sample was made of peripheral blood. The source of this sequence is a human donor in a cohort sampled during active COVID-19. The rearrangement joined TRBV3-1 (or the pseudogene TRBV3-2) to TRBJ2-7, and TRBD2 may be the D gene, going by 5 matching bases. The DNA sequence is TGTGCCAGCAGCCAAGTGCTACTAGACCGAGACGAGCAGTACTTC. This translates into CASSQVLLDRDEQYF.